The 21 T cell receptor beta chains below all came from one sample that was sequenced in a study of cytomegalovirus exposure and HLA in healthy donors. PCR primers comprised 60 Vbeta and 13 Jbeta primers. The protocol was immunoSEQ multiplex PCR, while the TCRdb copy is restricted to in-frame clones and leaves out a portion. The data hold fewer than 200,000 clones, with roughly 84% observed a single time. Material for sequencing was PBMCs. These receptors were taken from a man aged 18 to 29 in good health and CMV-seropositive.

The chain recombines TRBV9 with TRBJ2-7; a possible D gene is TRBD1 (6 bases). Germline assignment: CDR1 SGDLS and CDR2 YYNGEE. This CDR3 has 14 residues. V was pared by 3 bases and J by 3 bases, with 13 bases between. The CDR3 sequence is CASSGGGQNYEQYF. The CDR3 nucleotides read TGTGCCAGCAGCGGCGGTGGACAGAACTACGAGCAGTACTTC.

The J gene is TRBJ1-2, the V gene TRBV7-2; 8 nucleotides agree with TRBD1. V trimming: 5 bases; J trimming: 4 bases; junction bases outside the gene matches: 6. CDR1 is SGHTA and CDR2 is FQGNSA in the germline V gene. CDR3 length: 14 residues. The CDR3 DNA reads TGTGCCAGCAGCCGAGACAGGGGTGGCTATGGCTACACCTTC. It encodes CASSRDRGGYGYTF. The full variable domain, in which reference TRBV7-2 and TRBJ1-2 provide the parts outside the CDR3, is GAGVSQSPSNKVTEKGKDVELRCDPISGHTALYWYRQSLGQGLEFLIYFQGNSAPDKSGLPSDRFSAERTGGSVSTLTIQRTQQEDSAVYLCASSRDRGGYGYTFGSGTRLTVV.

V and J are TRBV18 and TRBJ1-4; D is unclear. Germline V gene sequence: CDR1 KGHSH, CDR2 LQKENI. The CDR3 length is 13 residues. V lost 3 bases and J 6 bases, leaving 8 bases between the germline ends. The chain's CDR3 is CASSPLFYEKLFF. DNA of the CDR3: TGTGCCAGCTCACCCCTTTTTTATGAAAAACTGTTTTTT.

This clone was observed a few times. The chain combines TRBV5-1 with TRBJ2-7, with D perhaps TRBD1 (6 bases). V was shortened by 0 bases and J by 2 bases, with 9 bases between the two germline ends. CDR1 and CDR2 from the germline V gene are SGHRS and YFSETQ. CDR3 length: 14 amino acids. CDR3 DNA: TGCGCCAGCAGCTTGGACAGGGAGACCTACGAGCAGTACTTC. Translation gives CASSLDRETYEQYF.

The chain recombines TRBV6-7 with TRBJ1-1; 8 bases fit TRBD1. TRBV6-7 is known as an ORF, though its function is uncertain. The CDR3 covers 16 residues. Trimming removed 6 bases from V and 3 bases from J; junction bases left unmatched: 12. The CDR3 DNA follows: TGTGCCAGCAGCCCTAATGGGGACAGGATATACACTGAAGCTTTCTTT. Protein product: CASSPNGDRIYTEAFF.

This chain links TRBV5-6 with TRBJ2-7; 11 bases match TRBD1. J was trimmed by 4 bases and V by 2 bases; bases with no gene match: 2. The CDR3 is made up of 14 amino acids. CDR1 SGHDT and CDR2 YYEEEE come from the germline V gene. CDR3 sequence: CASSFGTGGYEQYF. In DNA, the CDR3 is TGTGCCAGCAGCTTCGGGACAGGGGGTTACGAGCAGTACTTC. The complete variable domain, with remaining parts taken from reference TRBV5-6 and TRBJ2-7, reads DAGVTQSPTHLIKTRGQQVTLRCSPKSGHDTVSWYQQALGQGPQFIFQYYEEEERQRGNFPDRFSGHQFPNYSSELNVNALLLGDSALYLCASSFGTGGYEQYFGPGTRLTVT.

This chain links TRBV23-1 with TRBJ2-3; TRBD2 matches 15 bases. TRBV23-1 is an open reading frame, and its role is uncertain. With 6 bases clipped from V and 6 bases from J, the junction kept 7 bases outside the gene matches. The CDR3 totals 16 residues. The DNA of the CDR3 is TGCGCCAGCAGCCCGGGACTAGCGGGGGGACGGGATACGCAGTATTTT. It specifies CASSPGLAGGRDTQYF.

The chain carries TRBV29-1 and TRBJ1-2, with D maybe TRBD1 (6 bases). This CDR3 is built from 14 residues. Trimming removed 8 bases at V and 0 bases at J, with 16 bases between. The germline V gene encodes CDR1 SQVTM and CDR2 ANQGSEA. The CDR3 DNA reads TGCAGCTGTTGGGGCGCAGGGGCTAACTATGGCTACACCTTC. Its translation: CSCWGAGANYGYTF.

This chain joins TRBV9 and TRBJ2-1; 7 bases agree with TRBD2. Unmatched junction bases numbered 7, after V lost 0 bases and J lost 7 bases. Germline V gene lookup returns CDR1 SGDLS and CDR2 YYNGEE. The CDR3 sequence is 15 residues long. For the CDR3, the DNA is TGTGCCAGCAGCGTAGACGGGGGGAGTGTTAATGAGCAGTTCTTC. It encodes CASSVDGGSVNEQFF.

The gene calls are TRBV27 and TRBJ1-5; 8 bases line up with TRBD1. CDR3 size: 15 residues. V lost 5 bases, J lost 5 bases, and 8 bases stayed unmatched. CDR1 is MNHEY and CDR2 is SMNVEV in the germline V gene (reference sequence). The CDR3: CASSPRDRTHQPQHF. CDR3 in DNA: TGTGCCAGCAGTCCCCGGGACAGGACCCATCAGCCCCAGCATTTT.

The chain couples TRBV7-2 to TRBJ2-2; D might be TRBD1 (6 bases). Looked up from germline, CDR1 is SGHTA and CDR2 is FQGNSA. The CDR3 has 15 amino acids. Between the trimmed V and J ends, which lost 4 bases and 2 bases, there was a span of 11 bases. CDR3 protein: CASSSGTLNTGELFF. In DNA form, the CDR3 reads TGTGCCAGCAGCTCCGGGACACTCAACACCGGGGAGCTGTTTTTT.

The V call is TRBV5-5, the J call TRBJ2-5, with D possibly being TRBD1 (6 bases). The CDR3 spans 14 residues. Looked up from germline, CDR1 is SGHKS and CDR2 is YYEKEE (reference sequence). Trimming stripped 3 bases from V and 3 bases from J, with 12 bases between. This CDR3 reads CASSYLGGEETQYF. CDR3 coding DNA: TGTGCCAGCAGCTACCTTGGGGGCGAAGAGACCCAGTACTTC.

The chain joins TRBV19 to TRBJ1-5; D possibly corresponds to TRBD1 (6 bases). Germline CDR1 LNHDA, CDR2 SQIVND (reference sequence). V was trimmed by 6 bases and J by 0 bases, leaving 12 bases between them. The CDR3 covers 15 residues. The CDR3 DNA sequence: TGTGCCAGTAGACAGACAGGAGGTAGCAATCAGCCCCAGCATTTT. Translation: CASRQTGGSNQPQHF.

V is TRBV6-5 and J is TRBJ1-2; D not resolved. The CDR3 covers 13 residues. Per the germline V gene, CDR1 is MNHEY and CDR2 is SVGAGI. V was trimmed by 6 bases and J by 4 bases, leaving 12 bases between them. The CDR3 loop is CASSTPRGYGYTF. CDR3 nucleotides: TGTGCCAGCAGCACCCCACGGGGCTATGGCTACACCTTC.

The chain couples TRBV28 to TRBJ2-2; maybe TRBD2 (6 bases). This CDR3 has 15 residues. Germline values: CDR1 MDHEN, CDR2 SYDVKM. With 3 bases removed from V and 2 bases from J, the gap between germline ends came to 10 bases. CDR3 loop: CASSFLAPNTGELFF. In DNA, the CDR3 is TGTGCCAGCAGTTTTCTAGCGCCCAACACCGGGGAGCTGTTTTTT. The full variable domain, its missing parts supplied by reference TRBV28 and TRBJ2-2, is DVKVTQSSRYLVKRTGEKVFLECVQDMDHENMFWYRQDPGLGLRLIYFSYDVKMKEKGDIPEGYSVSREKKERFSLILESASTNQTSMYLCASSFLAPNTGELFFGEGSRLTVL.

The chain carries TRBV29-1 and TRBJ2-3; 9 bases fit TRBD2. V dropped 5 bases and J dropped 1; count of bases not matched to a gene: 4. The CDR3 contains 14 residues. Germline CDR1 and CDR2: SQVTM and ANQGSEA. In DNA form, the CDR3 reads TGCAGCGTTATCGGCGGGGGGGGCACAGATACGCAGTATTTT. Its translation: CSVIGGGGTDTQYF.

The chain carries TRBV6-1 and TRBJ1-3; D is undetermined. In germline, CDR1 is MNHNS, CDR2 SASEGT. The CDR3 is 15 amino acids. V was pared by 4 bases and J by 2 bases, with 12 bases between. The CDR3 loop reads CASSVDTDTGNTIYF. CDR3 coding DNA: TGTGCCAGCAGTGTAGATACAGACACTGGAAACACCATATATTTT.

This clone occurred a few times. The rearrangement links TRBV5-1 to TRBJ1-1; a weak D match, TRBD1 (6 bases). Between the trimmed V and J ends, which lost 0 bases and 3 bases, there was a span of 12 bases. This CDR3 spans 15 amino acids. The germline gives CDR1 SGHRS, CDR2 YFSETQ. Written as DNA, the CDR3 is TGCGCCAGCAGCTTGGTGGAGGGGGGGTACACTGAAGCTTTCTTT. Protein sequence: CASSLVEGGYTEAFF.

The DNA of the CDR3 is TGCGCCAGCAGCTTGGACTTCGGGGGTGAGGGGTACAATGAGCAGTTCTTC. It specifies CASSLDFGGEGYNEQFF. The genes are TRBV5-1 and TRBJ2-1; D may be TRBD2 (6 bases). V lost 0 bases and J 4 bases, leaving 17 bases between the germline ends. CDR1 is SGHRS, CDR2 YFSETQ, per germline. The CDR3 sequence is 17 residues long.

The rearrangement links TRBV7-2 to TRBJ2-1, with 7 bases aligning to TRBD2. CDR1 and CDR2 (germline): SGHTA, FQGNSA. This CDR3 region has 16 residues. Unmatched junction bases numbered 15, after V lost 4 bases and J lost 9 bases. The CDR3 spells CASSSSPGGISSEQFF. The CDR3 region has the DNA TGTGCCAGCAGCTCCAGCCCGGGGGGAATAAGCAGTGAGCAGTTCTTC.

The CDR3 DNA follows: TGTGCCACCAGCAGAGATCGGGGACAGGGCTACGAGCAGTACTTC. Its translation is CATSRDRGQGYEQYF. The chain joins TRBV15 to TRBJ2-7; 9 nucleotides match TRBD1. CDR3 length: 15 residues. Germline CDR1 and CDR2: LNHNV and YYDKDF (reference sequence). With V trimmed by 0 bases and J by 3 bases, 3 bases remained unmatched.